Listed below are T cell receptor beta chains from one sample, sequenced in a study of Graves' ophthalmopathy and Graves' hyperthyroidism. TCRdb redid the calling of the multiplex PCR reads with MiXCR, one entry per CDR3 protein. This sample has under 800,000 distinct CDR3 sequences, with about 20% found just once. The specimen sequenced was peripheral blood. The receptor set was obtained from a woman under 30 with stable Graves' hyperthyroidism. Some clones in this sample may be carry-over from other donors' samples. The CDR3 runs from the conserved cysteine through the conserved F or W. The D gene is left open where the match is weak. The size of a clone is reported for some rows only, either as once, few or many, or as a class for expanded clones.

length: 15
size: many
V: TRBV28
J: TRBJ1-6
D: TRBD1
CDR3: CASSSGQGDESPLHF
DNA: TGTGCCAGCAGTTCCGGACAGGGTGATGAATCACCCCTCCACTTT

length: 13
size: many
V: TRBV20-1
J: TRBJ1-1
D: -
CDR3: CSARGGTGIEAFF
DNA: TGCAGTGCTAGAGGGGGTACAGGGATTGAAGCTTTCTTT

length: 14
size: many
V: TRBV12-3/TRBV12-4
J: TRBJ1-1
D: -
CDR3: CASTLGLVNTEAFF
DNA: TGTGCCAGCACCCTCGGGTTGGTCAACACTGAAGCTTTCTTT

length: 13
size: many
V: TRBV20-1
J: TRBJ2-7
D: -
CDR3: CSARAWTTYEQYF
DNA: TGCAGTGCTAGAGCGTGGACGACCTACGAGCAGTACTTC

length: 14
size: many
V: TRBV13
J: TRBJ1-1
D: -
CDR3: CASSLPARNTEAFF
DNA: TGTGCCAGCAGCTTACCTGCGAGGAACACTGAAGCTTTCTTT

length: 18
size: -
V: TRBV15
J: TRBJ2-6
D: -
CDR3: CATSREEETSSGANVLTF
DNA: TGTGCCACCAGCAGAGAGGAGGAGACTAGCTCTGGGGCCAACGTCCTGACTTTC

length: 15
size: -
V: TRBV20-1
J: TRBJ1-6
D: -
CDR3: CSARRDTGGKSPLHF
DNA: TGCAGTGCTAGGCGGGACACCGGGGGGAAGTCACCCCTCCACTTT

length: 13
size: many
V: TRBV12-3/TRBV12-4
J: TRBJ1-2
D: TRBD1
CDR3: CASSWTGYDGYTF
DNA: TGTGCCAGCAGTTGGACAGGGTACGATGGCTACACCTTC

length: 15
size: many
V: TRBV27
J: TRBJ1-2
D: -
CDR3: CASSLHRDKIYGYTF
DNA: TGTGCCAGCAGTTTGCACCGGGACAAGATCTATGGCTACACCTTC

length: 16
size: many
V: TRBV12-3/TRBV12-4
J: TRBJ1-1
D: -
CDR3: CASRALGDRMNTEAFF
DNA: TGTGCCAGCAGAGCGCTAGGGGACCGTATGAACACTGAAGCTTTCTTT

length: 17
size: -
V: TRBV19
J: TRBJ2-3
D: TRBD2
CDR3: CASSIDVLAASTDTQYF
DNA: TGTGCCAGTAGTATAGATGTGCTAGCGGCTAGCACAGATACGCAGTATTTT

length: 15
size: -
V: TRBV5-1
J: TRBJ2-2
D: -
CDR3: CASGAGPLNTGELFF
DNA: TGCGCCAGCGGGGCCGGACCTCTAAACACCGGGGAGCTGTTTTTT

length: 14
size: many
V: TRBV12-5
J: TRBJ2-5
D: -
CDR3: CASGPTGRQETQYF
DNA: TGTGCTAGTGGTCCGACGGGCCGCCAAGAGACCCAGTACTTC

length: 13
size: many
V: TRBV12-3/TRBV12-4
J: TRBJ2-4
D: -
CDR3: CATNRGAKNIQYF
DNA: TGTGCCACCAACCGAGGGGCCAAAAACATTCAGTACTTC

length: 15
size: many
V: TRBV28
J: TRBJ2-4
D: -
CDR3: CASSLQGLAKNIQYF
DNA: TGTGCCAGCAGTTTACAGGGGCTAGCCAAAAACATTCAGTACTTC

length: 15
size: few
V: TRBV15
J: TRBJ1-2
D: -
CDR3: CATSRDRQTNYGYTF
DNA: TGTGCCACCAGCAGAGATCGACAGACTAACTATGGCTACACCTTC

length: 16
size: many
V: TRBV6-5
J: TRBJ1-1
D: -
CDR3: CASSSDRSLGGTEAFF
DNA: TGTGCCAGCAGTTCCGACAGGTCCCTCGGTGGAACTGAAGCTTTCTTT

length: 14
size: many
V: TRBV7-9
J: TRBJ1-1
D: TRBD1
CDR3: CASRQSGTDTEAFF
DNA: TGTGCCAGCAGGCAGTCCGGGACAGACACTGAAGCTTTCTTT

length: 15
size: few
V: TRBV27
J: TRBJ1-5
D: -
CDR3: CASSSPDSGNQPQHF
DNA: TGTGCCAGCAGTTCCCCGGACTCGGGCAATCAGCCCCAGCATTTT

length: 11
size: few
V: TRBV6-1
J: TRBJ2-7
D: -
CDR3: CASSPGWEQYF
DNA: TGTGCCAGCAGCCCAGGGTGGGAGCAGTACTTC

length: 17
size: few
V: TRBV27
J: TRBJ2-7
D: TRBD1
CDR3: CASSLSLPRDRGHEQYF
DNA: TGTGCCAGCAGTTTATCCCTACCCCGGGACAGGGGGCATGAGCAGTACTTC

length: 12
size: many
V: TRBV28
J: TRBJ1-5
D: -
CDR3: CASSLWEQPQHF
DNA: TGTGCCAGCTCCTTATGGGAGCAGCCCCAGCATTTT

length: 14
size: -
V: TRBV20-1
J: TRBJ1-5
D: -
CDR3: CSARVGSSEQPQHF
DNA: TGCAGTGCTAGAGTTGGGTCATCGGAACAGCCCCAGCATTTT

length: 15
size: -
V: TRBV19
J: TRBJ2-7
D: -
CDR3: CASRPIAESSYEQYF
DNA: TGTGCCAGTAGGCCTATAGCTGAAAGCTCCTACGAGCAGTACTTC

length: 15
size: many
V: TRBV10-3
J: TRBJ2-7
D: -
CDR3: CAISEQTYSSYEQYF
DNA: TGTGCCATCAGTGAGCAGACTTACAGCTCCTACGAGCAGTACTTC

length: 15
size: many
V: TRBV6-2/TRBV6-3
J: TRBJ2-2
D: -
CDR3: CASSFMTGRTGELFF
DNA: TGTGCCAGCAGTTTTATGACAGGGAGGACCGGGGAGCTGTTTTTT

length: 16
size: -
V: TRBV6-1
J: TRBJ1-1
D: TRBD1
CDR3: CASRARQGVKGTEACF
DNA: TGTGCCAGCAGAGCCCGACAGGGCGTAAAAGGGACTGAAGCTTGCTTT

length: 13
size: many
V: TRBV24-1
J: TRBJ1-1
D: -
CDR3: CATSEDWYTEAFF
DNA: TGTGCCACCAGTGAGGACTGGTACACTGAAGCTTTCTTT

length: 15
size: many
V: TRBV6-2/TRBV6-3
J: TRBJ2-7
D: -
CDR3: CASSYSQSGPYEQYF
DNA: TGTGCCAGCAGTTACTCGCAAAGCGGTCCCTACGAGCAGTACTTC

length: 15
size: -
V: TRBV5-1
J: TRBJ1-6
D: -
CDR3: CASSPTVQPNSPLHF
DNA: TGCGCCAGCAGCCCCACGGTACAGCCTAATTCACCCCTCCACTTT

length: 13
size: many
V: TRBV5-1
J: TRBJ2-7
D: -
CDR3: CASSLVPDYEQYF
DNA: TGCGCCAGCAGCTTGGTACCAGACTACGAGCAGTACTTC

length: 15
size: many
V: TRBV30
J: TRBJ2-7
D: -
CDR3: CAWSVLGVSVEEQYF
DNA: TGTGCCTGGAGTGTATTAGGAGTTTCGGTGGAAGAGCAGTACTTC

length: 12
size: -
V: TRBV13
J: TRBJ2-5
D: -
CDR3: CASSPGVGTQYF
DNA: TGTGCCAGCAGCCCCGGGGTGGGGACCCAGTACTTC

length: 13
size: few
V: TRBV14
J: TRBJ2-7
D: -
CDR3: CASSQGVFHEQYF
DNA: TGTGCCAGCAGCCAAGGGGTTTTCCACGAGCAGTACTTC

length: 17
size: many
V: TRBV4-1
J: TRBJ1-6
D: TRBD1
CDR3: CASSQAPRQGTNSPLHF
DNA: TGCGCCAGCAGCCAAGCTCCGCGACAGGGGACAAATTCACCCCTCCACTTT

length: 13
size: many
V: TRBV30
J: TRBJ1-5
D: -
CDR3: CAWRGTGNQPQHF
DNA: TGTGCCTGGAGAGGGACGGGAAATCAGCCCCAGCATTTT

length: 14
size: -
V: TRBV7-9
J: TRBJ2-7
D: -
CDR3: CASSLGQNTYEQYF
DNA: TGTGCCAGCAGCTTAGGGCAAAACACCTACGAGCAGTACTTC

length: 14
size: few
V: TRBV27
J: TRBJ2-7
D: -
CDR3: CASSLRESPYEQYF
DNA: TGTGCCAGCAGTTTAAGAGAATCTCCCTACGAGCAGTACTTC

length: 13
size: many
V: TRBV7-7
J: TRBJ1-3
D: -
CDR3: CASSLAVGNTIYF
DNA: TGTGCCAGCAGCTTAGCAGTAGGAAACACCATATATTTT

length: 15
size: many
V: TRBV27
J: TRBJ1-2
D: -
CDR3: CASSTYPTGFYGYTF
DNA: TGTGCCAGCAGTACCTACCCGACGGGATTCTATGGCTACACCTTC

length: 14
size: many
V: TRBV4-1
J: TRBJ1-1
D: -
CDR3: CASSLIGLNTEAFF
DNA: TGCGCCAGCAGCCTTATCGGACTGAACACTGAAGCTTTCTTT

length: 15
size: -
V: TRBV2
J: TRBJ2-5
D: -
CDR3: CASSEVEGRQETQYF
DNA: TGTGCCAGCAGTGAAGTGGAGGGAAGACAAGAGACCCAGTACTTC

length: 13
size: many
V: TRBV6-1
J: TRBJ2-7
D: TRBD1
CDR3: CATIQGVPYEQYF
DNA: TGTGCCACAATACAGGGGGTTCCCTACGAGCAGTACTTC

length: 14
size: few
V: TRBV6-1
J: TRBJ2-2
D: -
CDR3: CASTILRNTGELFF
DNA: TGTGCCAGCACGATCCTGAGAAACACCGGGGAGCTGTTTTTT

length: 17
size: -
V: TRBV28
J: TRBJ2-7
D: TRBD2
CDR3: CASSNFPTGGGPYEQYF
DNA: TGTGCCAGCAGCAATTTCCCGACTGGGGGAGGGCCCTACGAGCAGTACTTC

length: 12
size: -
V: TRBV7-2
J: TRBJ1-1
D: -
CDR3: CASLRGITEAFF
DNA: TGTGCCAGCTTAAGGGGGATTACTGAAGCTTTCTTT

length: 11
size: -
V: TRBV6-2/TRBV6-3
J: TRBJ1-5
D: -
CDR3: CASRDLGPQHF
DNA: TGTGCCAGCAGGGACTTGGGGCCCCAGCATTTT